Listed below are T cell receptor beta chains from one sample, sequenced in a study of blood T cell repertoires in COVID-19. The protocol was immunoSEQ multiplex PCR, while the TCRdb copy is restricted to in-frame clones and leaves out a portion. The sample consists of a few hundred thousand clones, around four fifths of them appearing once. The sequencing sample was made of peripheral blood. The receptor source for this set is a man aged 30 to 45 with active or convalescent COVID-19. Both conserved end residues are part of each CDR3. Each record gives: D gene, V gene, J gene, clone size, CDR3 DNA, CDR3 protein. The D gene is left open where the match is weak. Rows give clone size only sometimes, using once, few, many, or a class for an expanded clone.

.,TRBV5-1,TRBJ2-6,.,TGCGCCAGCAGCTTGCCCCTAGGGGCTGGGGCCAACGTCCTGACTTTC,CASSLPLGAGANVLTF
TRBD1,TRBV3-1/TRBV3-2,TRBJ2-7,.,TGTGCAGGTACAGGGGGAGGCAACGAGCAGTACTTC,CAGTGGGNEQYF
TRBD1,TRBV5-4,TRBJ1-2,once,TGTGCCAGCACTCAGGGACAGAAAAACTATGGCTACACCTTC,CASTQGQKNYGYTF
TRBD2,TRBV6-6,TRBJ2-5,.,TGTGCCAGCAGTCAAATACTCTCCGGGACTAGCGGACCAGAGACCCAGTACTTC,CASSQILSGTSGPETQYF
TRBD2,TRBV19,TRBJ2-1,.,TGTGCCAGTACCTCAGCGGGACCCAGGAACAATGAGCAGTTCTTC,CASTSAGPRNNEQFF
.,TRBV6-2/TRBV6-3,TRBJ2-7,.,TGTGCCAGCAGTTACATAGCAGATTCCTACGAGCAGTACTTC,CASSYIADSYEQYF
.,TRBV7-6,TRBJ1-5,.,TGTGCCAGCAGCTTACGGAGACTCGATCTCAGTTTAAATCAGCCCCAGCATTTT,CASSLRRLDLSLNQPQHF
TRBD1,TRBV4-2,TRBJ1-2,.,TGTGCCAGCAGCCAAGAGGGCAGGGGGCTCTATGGCTACACCTTC,CASSQEGRGLYGYTF
TRBD2,TRBV29-1,TRBJ2-1,.,TGCAGCGTTGAAGATGGGCCCCCGGGGGGCAATGAGCAGTTCTTC,CSVEDGPPGGNEQFF
TRBD1,TRBV5-1,TRBJ1-1,.,TGCGCCAGCAGTACGATTCAGGGGGCGAACACTGAAGCTTTCTTT,CASSTIQGANTEAFF
TRBD2,TRBV13,TRBJ2-1,.,TGTGCCAGCAGTTCCCTCTTGCGGGAGGGGGTGGGTGAGCAGTTCTTC,CASSSLLREGVGEQFF
.,TRBV6-2/TRBV6-3,TRBJ2-1,few,TGTGCCAGCAGTACACGCTCCTACAATGAGCAGTTCTTC,CASSTRSYNEQFF
TRBD1,TRBV9,TRBJ1-2,.,TGTGCCAGCAGCACTGGACAGGGGGCGAGGGACTATGGCTACACCTTC,CASSTGQGARDYGYTF
.,TRBV7-2,TRBJ2-2,.,TGTGCCAGCAGTCTTCCCGGGATATTGACCGGGGAGCTGTTTTTT,CASSLPGILTGELFF
.,TRBV18,TRBJ1-2,.,TGTGCCAGCTCACCAACGGTCAGGGATGGCTACACCTTC,CASSPTVRDGYTF
.,TRBV2,TRBJ2-7,.,TGTGCCAGCAGTAAGGACAAGTCATACGAGCAGTACTTC,CASSKDKSYEQYF
TRBD2,TRBV4-1,TRBJ2-7,.,TGCGCCAGCAGCCAAGACTCGGGAGGGGCCTACGAGCAGTACTTC,CASSQDSGGAYEQYF
TRBD2,TRBV9,TRBJ2-7,.,TGTGCCAGCAGCGCGGGAGGAGGCGAGCAGTACTTC,CASSAGGGEQYF
TRBD2,TRBV10-2,TRBJ2-2,.,TGCGCCAGCCGAAGCGGGGGGGCAGTCACCGGGGAGCTGTTTTTT,CASRSGGAVTGELFF
.,TRBV28,TRBJ1-2,.,TGTGCCAGCAGTTTGCGCGGGCGACAGGTCATATATGGCTACACCTTC,CASSLRGRQVIYGYTF
.,TRBV20-1,TRBJ1-1,.,TGCAGTGCGAGGATGCTCACTGAAGCTTTCTTT,CSARMLTEAFF